The table lists the clone carrying this T cell receptor beta chain with a few counts. The antigen is unknown. This entry is derived from a study of CD8 T cells in ankylosing spondylitis. Quantitative 5'-RACE was performed with molecular barcodes, and it yielded the TCR beta libraries. Via MiXCR, TCRdb re-called the 5' RACE reads, giving one row per CDR3 protein. The sample has fewer than 400,000 distinct CDR3 sequences, about a fifth seen once. Trimming removed 3 bases at V and 4 bases at J, with 15 bases between. CDR3 size: 16 residues. Germline V CDR1 and CDR2: KGHSH, LQKENI. The study's findings and limits: What appeared characteristic of ankylosing spondylitis blood was a TCR beta motif of 7 or 8 highly homologous variants. Matched synovial fluid from ankylosing spondylitis patients was reported to be enriched for disease-linked clones.

The V call is TRBV18, the J call TRBJ2-2; D is perhaps TRBD1 (6 bases). This TCR came from a male donor with ankylosing spondylitis. Material for sequencing was blood, either unsorted or a sorted T cell fraction (not recorded which). CDR3 coding DNA: TGTGCCAGCTCACCTGGGACACGGAGGACCACCGGGGAGCTGTTTTTT. This encodes CASSPGTRRTTGELFF.